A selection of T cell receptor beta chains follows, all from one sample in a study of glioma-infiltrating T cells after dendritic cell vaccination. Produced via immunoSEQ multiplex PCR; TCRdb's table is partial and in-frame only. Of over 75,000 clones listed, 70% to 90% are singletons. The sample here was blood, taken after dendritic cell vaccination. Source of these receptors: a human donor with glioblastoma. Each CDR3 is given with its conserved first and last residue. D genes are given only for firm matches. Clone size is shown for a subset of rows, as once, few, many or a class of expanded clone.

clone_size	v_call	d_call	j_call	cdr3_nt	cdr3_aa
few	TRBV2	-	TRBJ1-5	TGTGCCAGCAGCCTGACGGGACACCTAAATCAGCCCCAGCATTTT	CASSLTGHLNQPQHF
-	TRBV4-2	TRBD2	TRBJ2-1	TGTGCCAGCAGCCAACCCCCCCTGGGCGGGGGGGCTTACAATGAGCAGTTCTTC	CASSQPPLGGGAYNEQFF
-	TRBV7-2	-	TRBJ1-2	TGTGCCAGCAGCCCTCAAGGAGTTAACTATGGCTACACCTTC	CASSPQGVNYGYTF
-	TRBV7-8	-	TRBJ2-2	TGTGCCAGCAGCTCGCCGGTTAACACCGGGGAGCTGTTTTTT	CASSSPVNTGELFF
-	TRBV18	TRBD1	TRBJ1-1	TGTGCCAGCTCACCGGAGACAGGGGTTGGTTTTAACACTGAAGCTTTCTTT	CASSPETGVGFNTEAFF
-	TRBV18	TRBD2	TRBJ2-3	TGTGCCAGCTCACCACTTGCAGCGGGGTGGGGCACAGATACGCAGTATTTT	CASSPLAAGWGTDTQYF
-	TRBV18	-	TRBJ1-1	TGTGCCAGCTCACCACCTATCCCGAACACTGAAGCTTTCTTT	CASSPPIPNTEAFF
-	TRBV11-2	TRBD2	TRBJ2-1	TGTGCCAGCAGCTTAAATTGGGCTAGCGGGAGAGGGGAGCAGTTCTTC	CASSLNWASGRGEQFF
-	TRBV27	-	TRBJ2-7	TGTGCCAGCAGTTTGGTTTGGGGGCCGGTGAGCGGGCAGTACTTC	CASSLVWGPVSGQYF
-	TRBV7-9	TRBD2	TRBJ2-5	TGTGCCAGCAGCCGCGCAGGCGGGAGGGGAGAGACCCAGTACTTC	CASSRAGGRGETQYF
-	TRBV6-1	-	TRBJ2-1	TGTGCCAGCAGTGAATTGGGCGGGGTCTCCTACAATGAGCAGTTCTTC	CASSELGGVSYNEQFF
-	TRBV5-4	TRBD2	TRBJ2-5	TGTGCCAGCAGCTTAGGCGCTTTTAGCGGGGGCCTCGGGACCCAGTACTTC	CASSLGAFSGGLGTQYF
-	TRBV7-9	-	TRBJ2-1	TGTGCCAGCAGCTTAGGCCAGGGCGGGGATAATGAGCAGTTCTTC	CASSLGQGGDNEQFF
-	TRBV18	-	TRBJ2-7	TGTGCCAGCTCAAGCCAGGGGGGAGGCGCGTACGAGCAGTACTTC	CASSSQGGGAYEQYF
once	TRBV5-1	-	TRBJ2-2	TGCGCCAGCAGCTTGGAGAGTAGGCGGATCTACACCGGGGAGCTGTTTTTT	CASSLESRRIYTGELFF
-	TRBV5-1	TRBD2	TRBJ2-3	TGCGCCAGCAGCTTACTAGCGGGGGTCACAGATACGCAGTATTTT	CASSLLAGVTDTQYF
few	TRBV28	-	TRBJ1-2	TGTGCCAGCAGCACAGGGACGTATGGCTACACCTTC	CASSTGTYGYTF
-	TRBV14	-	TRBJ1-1	TGTGCCAGTAGACGAGGGTTGAACACTGAAGCTTTCTTT	CASRRGLNTEAFF
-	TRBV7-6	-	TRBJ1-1	TGTGCCAGCAGCTTGGGACTGCGGAACACTGAAGCTTTCTTT	CASSLGLRNTEAFF
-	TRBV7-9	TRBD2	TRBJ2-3	TGTGCCAGCAGACCTACAGCGGGGGGCACAGATACGCAGTATTTT	CASRPTAGGTDTQYF
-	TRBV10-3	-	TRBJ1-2	TGTGCCATCAGTGGGTCTTCCTTGGGCTACACCTTC	CAISGSSLGYTF
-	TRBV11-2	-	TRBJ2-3	TGTGCCAGCAGCTATTCTCGGGCAGATACGCAGTATTTT	CASSYSRADTQYF
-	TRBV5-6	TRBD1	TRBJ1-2	TGTGCCAGCAGCCATGGGACAGGGGTGGGCTATGGCTACACCTTC	CASSHGTGVGYGYTF
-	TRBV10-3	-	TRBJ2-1	TGTGCCATCAGTGAGTCGCAGGGGTCTGGGGAAAACAATGAGCAGTTCTTC	CAISESQGSGENNEQFF
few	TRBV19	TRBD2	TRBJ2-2	TGTGCCAGTAGGCCGGGACTAGCGGGAGTTAGGAACACCGGGGAGCTGTTTTTT	CASRPGLAGVRNTGELFF
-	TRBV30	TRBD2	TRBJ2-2	TGTGCCTGGAGTGATAATAGCGGGGACACCGGGGAGCTGTTTTTT	CAWSDNSGDTGELFF
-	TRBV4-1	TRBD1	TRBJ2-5	TGCGCCAGCAGCCAAGTAGGGGGCCCAGAGACCCAGTACTTC	CASSQVGGPETQYF
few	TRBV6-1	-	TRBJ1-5	TGTGCCAGCAGTGGAGGGGGGGCCGGCAATCAGCCCCAGCATTTT	CASSGGGAGNQPQHF
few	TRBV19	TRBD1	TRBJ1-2	TGTGCCAGTAGTGCGGACAGGTACTATGGCTACACCTTC	CASSADRYYGYTF
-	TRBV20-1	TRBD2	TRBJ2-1	TGCAGTGTTTGGGGGGGAGTGGGGCAGTTCTTC	CSVWGGVGQFF
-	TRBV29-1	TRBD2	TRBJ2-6	TGCAGCGTTGGGGGTCAGCGGGGGAACTCTGGGGCCAACGTCCTGACTTTC	CSVGGQRGNSGANVLTF
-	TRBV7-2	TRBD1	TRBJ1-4	TGTGCCAGCAGCCCGACAGGGCGTGCAACTAATGAAAAACTGTTTTTT	CASSPTGRATNEKLFF
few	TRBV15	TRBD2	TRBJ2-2	TGTGCCACCAGCAGAGAGGCTAGCGGGAGGGGAGACACCGGGGAGCTGTTTTTT	CATSREASGRGDTGELFF
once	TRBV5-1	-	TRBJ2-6	TGCGCCAGCAGCTCTACAGGGGGGGCCTCTGGGGCCAACGTCCTGACTTTC	CASSSTGGASGANVLTF
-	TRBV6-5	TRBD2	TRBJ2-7	TGTGCCAGCAGTTACTCTCGAGCGGGGGGATACGAGCAGTACTTC	CASSYSRAGGYEQYF
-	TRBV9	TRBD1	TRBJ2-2	TGTGCCAGCAGCGTACTCTCTAGACAGGGGAACACCGGGGAGCTGTTTTTT	CASSVLSRQGNTGELFF
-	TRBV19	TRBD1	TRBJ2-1	TGTGCCAGTAGTCGAGGCCCCCCGGGACAGTCGAATGAGCAGTTCTTC	CASSRGPPGQSNEQFF
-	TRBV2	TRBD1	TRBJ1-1	TGTGCCAGCACTTTAACAGGGGGCACTGAAGCTTTCTTT	CASTLTGGTEAFF
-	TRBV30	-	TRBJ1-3	TGTGCCTGGAGTGTAGCCAGGAAGGGGGGAAACACCATATATTTT	CAWSVARKGGNTIYF
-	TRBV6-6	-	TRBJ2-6	TGTGCCAGCAGAAACTCACTCTCTGGGGCCAACGTCCTGACTTTC	CASRNSLSGANVLTF